This entry concerns a single T cell receptor beta chain. The record originates from a study of T-cell memory formation after mild COVID-19. Trimming removed 7 bases from V and 5 bases from J, with 15 bases in between. This CDR3 is 14 amino acids long. From germline, CDR1 is LNHDA and CDR2 SQIVND (reference sequence). In TCRdb, the 5' RACE reads were re-called with MiXCR into one record per CDR3 protein. This table has 470,000 or so distinct CDR3 sequences, 15% to 20% appearing once. The chain has TRBV19 and TRBJ2-1; D possibly corresponds to TRBD2 (6 bases). Sequenced input: PBMCs or a T cell subset sorted from them (not recorded which). This TCR derives from an adult woman who had mild COVID-19 (a few samples of this study predate the infection). Cell type and time point are not known. The CDR3 nucleotides are TGTGCCAGTAAAAGGTCTAGCGCCAACAATGAGCAGTTCTTC. Translated, it gives CASKRSSANNEQFF.